This T cell receptor beta chain is drawn from a study of identical twins. Study outcomes and limitations: A partial confounding effect on zero-insertion analyses could come from invariant MAIT and iNKT cells. It was cross-sectional statistical analysis, not following the same donors, that the conclusions relied on.

Healthy Caucasians were all of the donors. Unique molecular identifiers were present on the cDNA, and a universal primer site came from template switching. MiXCR, run by TCRdb on the 5' RACE reads, gives a single entry per CDR3 protein. This sample carries about 460,000 distinct CDR3 sequences, 13% to 15% of them seen once, and the ten largest clones take about 0.54%. With respect to this clonotype: Its matching antigen is unknown.

Looked up from germline, CDR1 is MNHEY and CDR2 is SVGEGT. This CDR3 is built from 16 residues. V lost 5 bases and J lost 3, with 14 bases in between. These data were also filed under a second study, of yellow fever vaccine responses in identical twins.

This receptor was obtained from a woman aged 18-35 years in good health. Sequenced material: CD4+ T cells sorted from blood. This rearrangement joins TRBV6-2 or TRBV6-3 to TRBJ2-6, with a tentative D call TRBD1 (5 bases). The DNA of the CDR3 is TGTGCCAGCAGTGACTTAGGGGCGAGTGGGGCCAACGTCCTGACTTTC. Translation gives CASSDLGASGANVLTF.